The rows below give T cell receptor beta chains drawn from one sample of a study of T cells in Graves' hyperthyroidism and ophthalmopathy. MiXCR, applied by TCRdb to the multiplex PCR reads, yields one record per CDR3 protein. The table includes hundreds of thousands of distinct CDR3 sequences, 35% to 40% detected once. Sequencing was carried out using blood. The receptors derive from a man in his late teens or twenties with Graves' hyperthyroidism. Both conserved end residues are part of each CDR3. Each record gives: clone size, V gene, D gene, J gene, CDR3 protein, CDR3 DNA. The D gene is left open where the match is weak. Size is omitted from some rows. Given values are once, few, many or a class for expanded clones.

-	TRBV29-1	TRBD1	TRBJ1-5	CSVATGVGIQPQHF	TGCAGCGTGGCGACAGGGGTAGGCATTCAGCCCCAGCATTTT
many	TRBV20-1	-	TRBJ1-5	CSASRRGQPQHF	TGCAGTGCTAGTAGGAGGGGACAGCCCCAGCATTTT
many	TRBV6-5	-	TRBJ1-5	CASSYSRGSNQPQHF	TGTGCCAGCAGTTACTCGCGTGGTAGCAATCAGCCCCAGCATTTT
-	TRBV10-1	-	TRBJ1-4	CANSGTGNEKLFF	TGCGCCAACTCCGGGACGGGAAATGAAAAACTGTTTTTT
many	TRBV9	-	TRBJ1-2	CASSPWTHPYGYTF	TGTGCCAGCAGCCCATGGACCCATCCTTATGGCTACACCTTC
many	TRBV29-1	-	TRBJ1-5	CSVLGNNQPQHF	TGCAGCGTTCTGGGCAACAATCAGCCCCAGCATTTT
many	TRBV19	TRBD1	TRBJ1-5	CASSIGTAHQPQHF	TGTGCCAGTAGTATTGGGACAGCTCATCAGCCCCAGCATTTT
-	TRBV24-1	TRBD1	TRBJ2-7	CATSDDRAYEQYF	TGTGCCACCAGTGATGACAGGGCGTACGAGCAGTACTTC
few	TRBV10-2	-	TRBJ1-1	CASREGVERMFTEAFF	TGCGCCAGCAGAGAGGGAGTCGAAAGGATGTTCACTGAAGCTTTCTTT
-	TRBV5-5	-	TRBJ2-2	CASRGEHTLPGELFF	TGTGCCAGCAGGGGTGAGCATACCCTCCCCGGGGAGCTGTTTTTT
few	TRBV7-9	TRBD2	TRBJ2-5	CASSLTPSGFTGETQYF	TGTGCCAGCAGCTTAACCCCTAGCGGGTTTACCGGAGAGACCCAGTACTTC
many	TRBV2	-	TRBJ1-2	CASSDQVNYGYTF	TGTGCCAGCAGTGACCAGGTCAACTATGGCTACACCTTC
-	TRBV7-6	-	TRBJ1-2	CASLGGDYGYTF	TGTGCCTCCCTGGGGGGGGACTATGGCTACACCTTC
few	TRBV4-1	-	TRBJ1-1	CASSHLGQKNTEAFF	TGCGCCAGCAGCCACCTCGGACAGAAGAACACTGAAGCTTTCTTT
few	TRBV27	-	TRBJ1-5	CASSLTGGVDQPQHF	TGTGCCAGCAGCCTAACTGGGGGGGTGGATCAGCCCCAGCATTTT
few	TRBV9	-	TRBJ2-7	CASSVDRPPYEQYF	TGTGCCAGCAGCGTAGACAGGCCACCCTACGAGCAGTACTTC
-	TRBV5-1	TRBD1	TRBJ1-1	CASSWTGGEDTEAFF	TGCGCCAGCAGCTGGACAGGGGGCGAGGACACTGAAGCTTTCTTT
few	TRBV7-8	TRBD1	TRBJ1-1	CASSLISLTGGTEAFF	TGTGCCAGCAGCTTAATCTCCTTGACAGGGGGCACTGAAGCTTTCTTT
many	TRBV29-1	-	TRBJ1-2	CSAGAGRGQGYTF	TGCAGCGCGGGCGCAGGTAGGGGCCAAGGCTACACCTTC
-	TRBV4-3	-	TRBJ1-4	CASSQTDENEKLFF	TGCGCCAGCAGCCAAACAGATGAAAATGAAAAACTGTTTTTT
many	TRBV25-1	TRBD2	TRBJ2-5	CASVLAGAEETQYF	TGTGCCAGCGTGTTAGCGGGAGCGGAAGAGACCCAGTACTTC
many	TRBV5-5	TRBD1	TRBJ2-7	CASSRQGTYEQYF	TGTGCCAGCAGTCGACAGGGGACCTACGAGCAGTACTTC
-	TRBV24-1	-	TRBJ2-3	CATSGSTDTQYF	TGTGCCACCAGTGGGTCCACAGATACGCAGTATTTT
-	TRBV29-1	TRBD2	TRBJ2-3	CSVHPWERGSTDTQYF	TGCAGCGTTCACCCCTGGGAGCGGGGGAGCACAGATACGCAGTATTTT
many	TRBV29-1	TRBD1	TRBJ2-2	CSVADRANTGELFF	TGCAGCGTTGCGGACAGGGCGAACACCGGGGAGCTGTTTTTT
many	TRBV29-1	-	TRBJ2-2	CSVEGSTGELFF	TGCAGCGTTGAGGGGAGCACCGGGGAGCTGTTTTTT
few	TRBV19	TRBD1	TRBJ2-7	CASKTSGGSYEQYF	TGTGCCAGTAAGACCTCAGGGGGTTCCTACGAGCAGTACTTC
-	TRBV6-5	-	TRBJ1-5	CASSYELKPQHF	TGTGCCAGCAGTTACGAATTGAAGCCCCAGCATTTT
-	TRBV2	-	TRBJ1-4	CASSFLGGSNEKLFF	TGTGCCAGCAGCTTTTTGGGAGGGAGTAATGAAAAACTGTTTTTT
-	TRBV7-8	TRBD1	TRBJ1-6	CASSPGGDREGSPLHF	TGTGCCAGCAGCCCCGGTGGGGACAGGGAAGGCTCACCCCTCCACTTT
-	TRBV2	-	TRBJ1-2	CASSFGRGSYGYTF	TGTGCCAGCAGTTTCGGACGTGGCTCCTATGGCTACACCTTC
few	TRBV12-3/TRBV12-4	TRBD1	TRBJ1-2	CASSFTGGADYGYTF	TGTGCCAGCAGTTTCACAGGGGGCGCCGACTATGGCTACACCTTC
-	TRBV5-1	TRBD1	TRBJ1-2	CASSAIQGANNYGYTF	TGCGCCAGCAGCGCAATACAGGGGGCTAATAACTATGGCTACACCTTC
many	TRBV7-9	TRBD1	TRBJ2-5	CASSMDRPQWETQYF	TGTGCCAGCAGCATGGACAGGCCTCAGTGGGAGACCCAGTACTTC
few	TRBV6-1	-	TRBJ1-1	CASTLGLFTEAFF	TGTGCCAGCACCCTGGGGTTATTCACTGAAGCTTTCTTT
-	TRBV12-3/TRBV12-4	-	TRBJ2-7	CASRPTEQYF	TGTGCCAGCAGACCCACGGAGCAGTACTTC
once	TRBV24-1	-	TRBJ2-2	CATGRQTNTGELFF	TGTGCCACCGGGAGACAAACGAACACCGGGGAGCTGTTTTTT
-	TRBV29-1	-	TRBJ2-7	CSVEDTDSYEQYF	TGCAGCGTTGAAGACACAGATTCCTACGAGCAGTACTTC
-	TRBV7-2	TRBD1	TRBJ1-5	CASSLRQGAPPTLYSNQPQHF	TGTGCCAGCAGCTTAAGGCAGGGGGCGCCTCCAACGCTCTATAGCAATCAGCCCCAGCATTTT
many	TRBV24-1	TRBD2	TRBJ2-5	CATSDLSDRGVETQYF	TGTGCCACCAGTGATCTCTCGGATCGGGGGGTAGAGACCCAGTACTTC
-	TRBV5-4	-	TRBJ1-3	CASSLMGRSGNTIYF	TGTGCCAGCAGCTTGATGGGTCGATCTGGAAACACCATATATTTT
many	TRBV9	-	TRBJ2-2	CASSVGGQGELFF	TGTGCCAGCAGCGTAGGAGGCCAAGGGGAGCTGTTTTTT
-	TRBV7-9	-	TRBJ1-3	CASSHPIENTIYF	TGTGCCAGCAGCCACCCTATAGAAAACACCATATATTTT
few	TRBV20-1	-	TRBJ1-1	CSARDAGKQNTEAFF	TGCAGTGCTAGAGATGCAGGGAAACAGAACACTGAAGCTTTCTTT
few	TRBV10-3	-	TRBJ2-1	CAIGQGGSEQFF	TGTGCCATCGGGCAGGGGGGAAGTGAGCAGTTCTTC
many	TRBV2	-	TRBJ1-6	CASSESAGNSPLHF	TGTGCCAGCAGTGAGTCGGCCGGTAATTCACCCCTCCACTTT
-	TRBV5-1	-	TRBJ2-7	CASSLDTGQGEQYF	TGCGCCAGCAGCTTGGACACAGGTCAAGGGGAGCAGTACTTC
once	TRBV12-3/TRBV12-4	-	TRBJ1-3	CASSLGSALYSGNTIYF	TGTGCCAGCAGTTTGGGTTCGGCCCTTTATTCTGGAAACACCATATATTTT
many	TRBV25-1	TRBD1	TRBJ2-7	CASSEDRGGYEQYF	TGTGCCAGCAGTGAGGACAGGGGTGGATACGAGCAGTACTTC
-	TRBV10-3	TRBD1	TRBJ2-7	CASSSGQGGGSGQYF	TGTGCCAGCAGTTCGGGACAGGGAGGCGGGTCGGGGCAGTACTTC
-	TRBV29-1	-	TRBJ2-2	CSVEGKSIAGELFF	TGCAGCGTTGAAGGGAAGTCGATAGCCGGGGAGCTGTTTTTT